A single T cell receptor beta chain is shown here with its context. The record originates from a study of regulatory T cells in long-lasting Graves disease. Time point here: persistent/refractory GD, antithyroid drugs over 5 years with positive TRAb. PBMCs were the source of the RNA used for TCR sequencing. Assembly of TCR beta libraries relied on iRepertoire HTBI primers together with Arm-PCR of CDR3 regions. TCRdb processed the multiplex PCR reads anew with MiXCR; each CDR3 protein has one entry. This table has approximately 690,000 distinct CDR3 sequences, 30% appearing once. This CDR3 has 13 amino acids. From germline, CDR1 is SEHNR and CDR2 FQNEAQ (reference sequence). Trimming took off 5 bases at V and 7 bases at J, with 11 bases between the two ends.

This receptor was obtained from a female donor with Graves disease. The J gene is TRBJ1-4, the V gene TRBV7-9; the D gene is possibly TRBD1 (5 bases). The source material was peripheral blood mononuclear cells (PBMCs), sampled when the disease was refractory, from a patient treated with antithyroid drugs. CDR3 in DNA: TGTGCCAGCAGCCCCCGACAGATTGAAAAACTGTTTTTT. Translating gives CASSPRQIEKLFF.